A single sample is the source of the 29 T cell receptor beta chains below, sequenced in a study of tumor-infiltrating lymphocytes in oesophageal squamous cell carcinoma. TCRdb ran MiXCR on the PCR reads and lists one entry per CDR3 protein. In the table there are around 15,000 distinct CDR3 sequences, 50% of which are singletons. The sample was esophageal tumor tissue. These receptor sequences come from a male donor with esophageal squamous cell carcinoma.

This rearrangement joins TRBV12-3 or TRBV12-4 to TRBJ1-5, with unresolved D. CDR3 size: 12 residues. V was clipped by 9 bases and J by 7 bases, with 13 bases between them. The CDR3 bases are TGTGCCAGTTCCATGGACGACCAGCCCCAGCATTTT. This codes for CASSMDDQPQHF.

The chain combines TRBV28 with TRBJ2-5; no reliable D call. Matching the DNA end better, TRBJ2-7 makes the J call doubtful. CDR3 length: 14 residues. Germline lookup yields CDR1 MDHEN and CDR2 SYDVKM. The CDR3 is CASSSWTVSYEQYF. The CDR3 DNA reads TGTGCCAGCAGTTCCTGGACGGTATCCTACGAGCAGTACTTC.

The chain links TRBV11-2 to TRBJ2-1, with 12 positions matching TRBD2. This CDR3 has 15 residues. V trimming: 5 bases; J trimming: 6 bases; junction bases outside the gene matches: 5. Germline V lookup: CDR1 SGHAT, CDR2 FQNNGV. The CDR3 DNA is TGTGCCAGCAGCCGCAGGACTAGCGGGACCAATGAGCAGTTCTTC. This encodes CASSRRTSGTNEQFF.

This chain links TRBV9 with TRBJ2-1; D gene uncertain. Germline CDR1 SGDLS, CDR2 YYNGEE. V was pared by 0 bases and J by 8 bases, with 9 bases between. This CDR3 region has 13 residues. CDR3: CASSVELGDEQFF. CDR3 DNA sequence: TGTGCCAGCAGCGTAGAGTTAGGAGATGAGCAGTTCTTC.

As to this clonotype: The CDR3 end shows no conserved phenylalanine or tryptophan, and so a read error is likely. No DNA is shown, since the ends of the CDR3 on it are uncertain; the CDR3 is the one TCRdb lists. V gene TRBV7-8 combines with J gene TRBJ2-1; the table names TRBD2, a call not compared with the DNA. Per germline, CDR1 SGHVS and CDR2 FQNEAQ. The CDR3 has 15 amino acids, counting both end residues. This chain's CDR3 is CASSLGFDSPLHFGN.

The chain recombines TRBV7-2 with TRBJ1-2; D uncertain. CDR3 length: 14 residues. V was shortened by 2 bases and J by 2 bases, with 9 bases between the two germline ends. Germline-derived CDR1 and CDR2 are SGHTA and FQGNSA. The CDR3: CASSLSAGNYGYTF. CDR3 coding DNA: TGTGCCAGCAGCTTATCCGCCGGGAACTATGGCTACACCTTC.

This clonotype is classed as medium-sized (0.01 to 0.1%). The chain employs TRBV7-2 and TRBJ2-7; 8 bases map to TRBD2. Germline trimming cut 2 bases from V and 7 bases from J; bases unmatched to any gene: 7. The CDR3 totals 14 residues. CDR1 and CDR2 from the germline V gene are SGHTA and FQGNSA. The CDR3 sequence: CASSLMAGGREQYF. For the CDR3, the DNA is TGTGCCAGCAGCTTAATGGCGGGAGGCCGTGAGCAGTACTTC.

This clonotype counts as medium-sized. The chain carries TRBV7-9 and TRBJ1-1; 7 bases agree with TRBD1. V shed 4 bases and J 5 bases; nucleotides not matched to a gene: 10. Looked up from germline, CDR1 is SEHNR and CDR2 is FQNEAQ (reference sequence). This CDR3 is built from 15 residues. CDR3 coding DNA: TGTGCCAGCAGCTCATCCCGACAGGGAGGTACTGAAGCTTTCTTT. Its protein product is CASSSSRQGGTEAFF. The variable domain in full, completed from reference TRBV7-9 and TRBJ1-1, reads DTGVSQNPRHKITKRGQNVTFRCDPISEHNRLYWYRQTLGQGPEFLTYFQNEAQLEKSRLLSDRFSAERPKGSFSTLEIQRTEQGDSAMYLCASSSSRQGGTEAFFGQGTRLTVV.

The CDR3 nucleotides read TGTGCCAGCAGCTTAGCTAGCGGGGGGACCTACGAGCAGTACTTC. The encoded protein is CASSLASGGTYEQYF. The rearrangement joins TRBV7-2 to TRBJ2-7, with TRBD2 matching 10 bases. V shed 0 bases and J 2 bases; nucleotides not matched to a gene: 1. The CDR3 runs 15 residues. CDR1 and CDR2 from the germline V gene are SGHTA and FQGNSA.

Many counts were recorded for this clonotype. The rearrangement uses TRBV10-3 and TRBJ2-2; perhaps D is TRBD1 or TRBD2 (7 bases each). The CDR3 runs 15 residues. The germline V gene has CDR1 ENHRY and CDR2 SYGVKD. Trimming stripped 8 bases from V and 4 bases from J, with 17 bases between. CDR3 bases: TGTGCCATCCGCGGGGGCACAGGGGTCACCGGGGAGCTGTTTTTT. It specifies CAIRGGTGVTGELFF.

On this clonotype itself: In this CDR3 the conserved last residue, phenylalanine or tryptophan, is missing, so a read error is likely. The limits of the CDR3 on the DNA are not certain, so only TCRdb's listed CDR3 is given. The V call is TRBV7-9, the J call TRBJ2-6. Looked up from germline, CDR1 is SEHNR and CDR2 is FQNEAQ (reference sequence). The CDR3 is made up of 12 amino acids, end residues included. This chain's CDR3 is CASSLRDPVLRA.

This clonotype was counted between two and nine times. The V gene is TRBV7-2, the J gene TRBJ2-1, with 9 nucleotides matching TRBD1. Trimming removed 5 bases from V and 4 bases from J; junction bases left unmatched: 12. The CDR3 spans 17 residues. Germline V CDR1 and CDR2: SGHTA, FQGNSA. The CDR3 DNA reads TGTGCCAGCAGCCTTCCCACCGGGACAGGGAATTACAATGAGCAGTTCTTC. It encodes CASSLPTGTGNYNEQFF. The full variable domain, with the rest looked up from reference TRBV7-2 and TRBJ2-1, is GAGVSQSPSNKVTEKGKDVELRCDPISGHTALYWYRQSLGQGLEFLIYFQGNSAPDKSGLPSDRFSAERTGGSVSTLTIQRTQQEDSAVYLCASSLPTGTGNYNEQFFGPGTRLTVL.

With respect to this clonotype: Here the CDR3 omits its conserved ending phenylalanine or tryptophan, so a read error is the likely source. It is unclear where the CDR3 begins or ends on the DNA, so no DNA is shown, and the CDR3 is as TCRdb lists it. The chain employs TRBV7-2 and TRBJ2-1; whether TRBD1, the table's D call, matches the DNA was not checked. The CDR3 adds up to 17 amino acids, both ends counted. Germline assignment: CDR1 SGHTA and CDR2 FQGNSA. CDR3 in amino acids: CASSAAGQGWETQYFGN.

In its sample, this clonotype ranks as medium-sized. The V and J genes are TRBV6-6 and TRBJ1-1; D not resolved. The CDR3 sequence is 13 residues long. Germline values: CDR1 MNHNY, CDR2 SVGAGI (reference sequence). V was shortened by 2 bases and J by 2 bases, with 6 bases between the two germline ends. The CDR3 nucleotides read TGTGCCAGCAGTTACCCCGGCAACACTGAAGCTTTCTTT. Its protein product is CASSYPGNTEAFF.

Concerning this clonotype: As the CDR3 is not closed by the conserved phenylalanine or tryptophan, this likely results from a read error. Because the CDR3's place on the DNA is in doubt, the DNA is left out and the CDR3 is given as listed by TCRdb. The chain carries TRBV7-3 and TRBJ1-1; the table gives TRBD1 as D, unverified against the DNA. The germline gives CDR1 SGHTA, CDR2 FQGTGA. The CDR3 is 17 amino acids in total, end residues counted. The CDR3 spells CASSLGRIAPTSSTSGQ.

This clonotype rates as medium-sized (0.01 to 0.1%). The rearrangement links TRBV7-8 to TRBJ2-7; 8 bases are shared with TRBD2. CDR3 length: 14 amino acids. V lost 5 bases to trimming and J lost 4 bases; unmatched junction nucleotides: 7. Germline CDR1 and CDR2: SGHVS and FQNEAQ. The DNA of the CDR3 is TGTGCCAGCAGCACCCAAAGCGGGAGTTACGAGCAGTACTTC. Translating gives CASSTQSGSYEQYF.

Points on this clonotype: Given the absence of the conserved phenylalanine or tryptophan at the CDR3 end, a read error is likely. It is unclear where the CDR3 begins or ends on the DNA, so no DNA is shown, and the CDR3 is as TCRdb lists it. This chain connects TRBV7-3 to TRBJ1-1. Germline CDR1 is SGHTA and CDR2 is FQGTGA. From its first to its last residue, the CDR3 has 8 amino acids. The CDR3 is CASSSHIP.

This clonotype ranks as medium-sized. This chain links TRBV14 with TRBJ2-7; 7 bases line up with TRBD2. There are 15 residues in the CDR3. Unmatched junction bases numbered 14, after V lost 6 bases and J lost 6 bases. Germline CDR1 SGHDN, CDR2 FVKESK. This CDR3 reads CASSVSGGSVSEQYF. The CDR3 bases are TGTGCCAGCAGTGTCTCGGGGGGTAGTGTCAGCGAGCAGTACTTC.

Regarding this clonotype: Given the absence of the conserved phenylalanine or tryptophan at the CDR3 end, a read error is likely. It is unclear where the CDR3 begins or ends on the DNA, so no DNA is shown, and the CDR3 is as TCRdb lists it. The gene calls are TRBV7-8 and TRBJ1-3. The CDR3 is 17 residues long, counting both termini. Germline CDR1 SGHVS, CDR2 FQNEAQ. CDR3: CASSLAMGGGETQYFGP.

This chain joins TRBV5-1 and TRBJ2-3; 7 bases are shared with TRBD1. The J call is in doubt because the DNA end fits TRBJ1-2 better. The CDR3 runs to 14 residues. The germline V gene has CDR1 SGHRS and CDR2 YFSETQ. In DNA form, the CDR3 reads TGCGCCAGCAGCCTGGGACAGAGTGCCTATGGCTACACCTTC. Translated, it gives CASSLGQSAYGYTF.

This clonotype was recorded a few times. The CDR3 here is CASSFGGGYGYTF. The CDR3 DNA follows: TGTGCCAGCAGTTTCGGGGGGGGCTATGGCTACACCTTC. The chain carries TRBV27 and TRBJ1-2, with a weak D call TRBD1 (5 bases). Germline V lookup: CDR1 MNHEY, CDR2 SMNVEV (reference sequence). The ends were cut back, 3 bases at V and 4 bases at J, with 9 bases in the middle. The CDR3 is 13 amino acids.

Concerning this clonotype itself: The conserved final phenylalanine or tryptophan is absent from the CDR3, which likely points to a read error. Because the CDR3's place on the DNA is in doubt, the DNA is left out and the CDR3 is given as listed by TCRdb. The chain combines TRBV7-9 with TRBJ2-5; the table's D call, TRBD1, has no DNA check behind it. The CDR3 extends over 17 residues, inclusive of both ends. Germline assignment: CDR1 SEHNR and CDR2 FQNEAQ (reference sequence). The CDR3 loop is CASSLGTGDNSPLHFGN.

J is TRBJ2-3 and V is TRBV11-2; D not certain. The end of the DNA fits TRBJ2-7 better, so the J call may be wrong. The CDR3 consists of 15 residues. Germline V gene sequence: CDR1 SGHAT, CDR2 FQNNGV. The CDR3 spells CASSLFRIGFYEQYF. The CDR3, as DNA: TGTGCCAGCAGCTTATTTCGTATTGGTTTCTACGAGCAGTACTTC.

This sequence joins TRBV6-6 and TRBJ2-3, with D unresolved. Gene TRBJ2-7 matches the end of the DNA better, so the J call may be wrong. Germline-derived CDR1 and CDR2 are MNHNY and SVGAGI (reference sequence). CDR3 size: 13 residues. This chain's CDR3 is CASRRTDYYEQYF. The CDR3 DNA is TGTGCCAGCAGGCGGACGGATTACTACGAGCAGTACTTC.

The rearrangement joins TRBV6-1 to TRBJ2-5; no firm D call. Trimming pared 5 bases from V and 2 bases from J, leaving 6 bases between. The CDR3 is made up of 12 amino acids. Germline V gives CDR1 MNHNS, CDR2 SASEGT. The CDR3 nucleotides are TGTGCCAGCAGTTACGGACAAGAGACCCAGTACTTC. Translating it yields CASSYGQETQYF.

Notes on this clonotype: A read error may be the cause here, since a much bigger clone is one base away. The CDR3 coding sequence is TGCAGTGCTAGAGATTCGGGACTCGGCACAGATACGCAGTATTTT. Its translation: CSARDSGLGTDTQYF. This chain links TRBV20-1 with TRBJ2-3; possibly TRBD2 for D (6 bases). Germline CDR1 DFQATT, CDR2 SNEGSKA (reference sequence). This CDR3 spans 15 amino acids. The V end lost 0 bases, the J end lost 1 base, and 11 bases lay between the germline ends.

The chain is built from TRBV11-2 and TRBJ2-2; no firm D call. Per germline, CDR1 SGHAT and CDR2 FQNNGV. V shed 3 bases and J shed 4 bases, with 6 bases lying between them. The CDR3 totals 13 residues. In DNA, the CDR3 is TGTGCCAGCAGCTTTTATGGCACCGGGGAGCTGTTTTTT. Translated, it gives CASSFYGTGELFF.

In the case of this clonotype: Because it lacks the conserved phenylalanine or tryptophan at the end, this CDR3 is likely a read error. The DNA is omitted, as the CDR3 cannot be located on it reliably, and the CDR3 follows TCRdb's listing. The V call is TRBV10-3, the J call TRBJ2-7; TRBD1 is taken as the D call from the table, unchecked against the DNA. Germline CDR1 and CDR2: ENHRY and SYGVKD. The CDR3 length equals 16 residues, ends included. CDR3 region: CASQLAGVYNEQFFGS.

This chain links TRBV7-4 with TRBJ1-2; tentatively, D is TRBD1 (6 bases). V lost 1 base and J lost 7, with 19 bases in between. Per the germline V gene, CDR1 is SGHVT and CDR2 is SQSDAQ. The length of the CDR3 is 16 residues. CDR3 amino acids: CASSLGGLAGARGYTF. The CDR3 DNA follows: TGTGCCAGCAGCTTAGGGGGTCTGGCGGGGGCGCGTGGCTACACCTTC.